This T cell receptor (beta chain) was captured in a study of blood T cells in healthy people across ages. Every donor provided 8.5 to 10 milliliters of peripheral blood. The amount of total RNA extracted per sample was at least 6 micrograms. With a J-beta primer mix and a sample-barcoded 5' primer, a second PCR ran about 6 to 11 cycles. Researchers report that a template-switch adaptor with 12 random nucleotides tagged each cDNA molecule. A single record per CDR3 protein comes from TCRdb applying MiXCR to the 5' RACE reads. The sample includes around 800,000 distinct CDR3 sequences, under 55% of them seen just once. Study-wide results and limits: Older age went with lower TCR beta diversity per million T cells, in a roughly linear way.

Turning to this clonotype: Its specificity is unknown.

The clonotype was recovered from a man in his 60s in good health. Sequenced material: blood.

The CDR3 protein is CASSQHGQETQYF. As DNA, the CDR3 is TGCGCCAGCAGCCAACACGGCCAAGAGACCCAGTACTTC. The gene calls are TRBV4-1 and TRBJ2-5; D is uncertain. V shed 2 bases and J shed 1 base, with 5 bases lying between them. Looked up from germline, CDR1 is MGHRA and CDR2 is YSYEKL. This CDR3 is built from 13 residues.